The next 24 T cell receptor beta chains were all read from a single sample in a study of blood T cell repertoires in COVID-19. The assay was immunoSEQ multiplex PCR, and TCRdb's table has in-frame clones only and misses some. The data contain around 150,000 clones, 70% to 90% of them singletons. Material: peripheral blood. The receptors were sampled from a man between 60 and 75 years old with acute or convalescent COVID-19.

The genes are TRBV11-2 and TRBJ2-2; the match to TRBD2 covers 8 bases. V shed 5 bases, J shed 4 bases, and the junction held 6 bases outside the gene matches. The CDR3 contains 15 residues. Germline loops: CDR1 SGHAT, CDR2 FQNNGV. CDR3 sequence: CASSDLGGGTGELFF. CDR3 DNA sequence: TGTGCCAGCAGCGACCTCGGGGGGGGCACCGGGGAGCTGTTTTTT.

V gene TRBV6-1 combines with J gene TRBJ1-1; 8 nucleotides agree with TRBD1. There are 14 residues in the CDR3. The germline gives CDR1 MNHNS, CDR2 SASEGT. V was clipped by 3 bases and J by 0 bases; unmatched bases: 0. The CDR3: CASSDRGLNTEAFF. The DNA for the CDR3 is TGTGCCAGCAGTGACAGGGGGCTGAACACTGAAGCTTTCTTT.

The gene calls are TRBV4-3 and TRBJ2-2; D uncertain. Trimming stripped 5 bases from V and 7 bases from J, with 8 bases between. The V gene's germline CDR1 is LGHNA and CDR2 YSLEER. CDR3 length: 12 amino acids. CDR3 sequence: CASSSLFGELFF. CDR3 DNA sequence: TGCGCCAGCAGCTCCCTTTTCGGGGAGCTGTTTTTT.

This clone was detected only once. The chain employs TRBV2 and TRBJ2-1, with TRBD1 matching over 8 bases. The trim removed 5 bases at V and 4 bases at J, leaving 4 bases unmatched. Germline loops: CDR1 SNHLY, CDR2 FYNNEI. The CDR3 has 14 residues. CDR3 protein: CASSQGAIYNEQFF. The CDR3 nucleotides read TGTGCCAGCAGTCAGGGGGCTATTTACAATGAGCAGTTCTTC.

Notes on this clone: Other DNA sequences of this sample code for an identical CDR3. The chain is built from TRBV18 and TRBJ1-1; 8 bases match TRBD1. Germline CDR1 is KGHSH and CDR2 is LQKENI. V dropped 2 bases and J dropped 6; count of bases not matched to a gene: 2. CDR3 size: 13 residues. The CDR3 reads CASSPGTGSEAFF. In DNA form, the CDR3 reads TGTGCCAGCTCACCAGGGACAGGTTCTGAAGCTTTCTTT.

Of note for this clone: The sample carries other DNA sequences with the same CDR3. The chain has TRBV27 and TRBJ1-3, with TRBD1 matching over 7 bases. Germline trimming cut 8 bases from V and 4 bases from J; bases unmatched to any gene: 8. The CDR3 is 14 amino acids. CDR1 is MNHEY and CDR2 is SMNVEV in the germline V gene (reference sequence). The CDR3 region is CASRQTGAGNTIYF. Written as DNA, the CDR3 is TGTGCCAGCCGGCAAACAGGGGCCGGAAACACCATATATTTT.

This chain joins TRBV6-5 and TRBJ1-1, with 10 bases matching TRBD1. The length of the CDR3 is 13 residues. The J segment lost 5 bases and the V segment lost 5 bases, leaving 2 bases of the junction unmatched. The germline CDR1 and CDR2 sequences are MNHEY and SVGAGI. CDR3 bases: TGTGCCAGCAGTATGGACAGGGGGACTGAAGCTTTCTTT. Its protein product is CASSMDRGTEAFF.

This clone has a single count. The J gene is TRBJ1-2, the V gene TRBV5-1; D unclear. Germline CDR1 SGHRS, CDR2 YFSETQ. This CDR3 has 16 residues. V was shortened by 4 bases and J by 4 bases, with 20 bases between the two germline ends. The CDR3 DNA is TGCGCCAGCAGCCCGCCGGGAGGTTATTTTGTCTATGGCTACACCTTC. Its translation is CASSPPGGYFVYGYTF. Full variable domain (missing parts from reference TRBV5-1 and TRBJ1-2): KAGVTQTPRYLIKTRGQQVTLSCSPISGHRSVSWYQQTPGQGLQFLFEYFSETQRNKGNFPGRFSGRQFSNSRSEMNVSTLELGDSALYLCASSPPGGYFVYGYTFGSGTRLTVV.

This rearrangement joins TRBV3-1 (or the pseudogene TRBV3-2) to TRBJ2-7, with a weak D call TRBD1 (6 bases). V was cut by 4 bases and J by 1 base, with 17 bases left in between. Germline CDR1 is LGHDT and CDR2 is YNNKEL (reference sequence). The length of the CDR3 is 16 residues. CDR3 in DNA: TGTGCCAGCAGCCCCATCCCCCGACAGGAATCCTACGAGCAGTACTTC. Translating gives CASSPIPRQESYEQYF.

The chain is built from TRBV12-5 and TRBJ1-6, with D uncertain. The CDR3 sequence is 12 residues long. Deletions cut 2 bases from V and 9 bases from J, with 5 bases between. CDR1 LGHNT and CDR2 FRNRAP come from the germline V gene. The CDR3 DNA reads TGTGCTAGTGGTTTGCCTCCTTCACCCCTCCACTTT. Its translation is CASGLPPSPLHF.

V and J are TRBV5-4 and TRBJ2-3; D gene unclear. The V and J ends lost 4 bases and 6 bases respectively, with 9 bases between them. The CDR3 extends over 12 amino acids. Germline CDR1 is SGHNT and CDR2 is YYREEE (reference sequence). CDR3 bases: TGTGCCAGCAGCCACCTTAGCGATACGCAGTATTTT. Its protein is CASSHLSDTQYF.

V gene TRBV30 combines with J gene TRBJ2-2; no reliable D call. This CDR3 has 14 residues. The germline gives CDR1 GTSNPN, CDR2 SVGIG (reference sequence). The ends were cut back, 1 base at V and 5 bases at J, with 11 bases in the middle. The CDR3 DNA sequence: TGTGCCTGGAGTGGGGCTCTGAGAACCGGGGAGCTGTTTTTT. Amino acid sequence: CAWSGALRTGELFF.

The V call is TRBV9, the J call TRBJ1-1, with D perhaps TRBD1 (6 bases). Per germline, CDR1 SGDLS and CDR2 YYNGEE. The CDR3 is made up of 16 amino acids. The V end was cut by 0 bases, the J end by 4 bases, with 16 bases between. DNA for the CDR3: TGTGCCAGCAGCGTAGTTCAGGGGCGCGGGGGCACTGAAGCTTTCTTT. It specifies CASSVVQGRGGTEAFF.

The CDR3 spells CASSTGGTGQSEQYF. The CDR3 nucleotides read TGCGCCAGCAGCACCGGCGGGACTGGGCAGTCCGAGCAGTACTTC. The chain couples TRBV5-1 to TRBJ2-7; D possibly corresponds to TRBD2 (6 bases). Per the germline V gene, CDR1 is SGHRS and CDR2 is YFSETQ. This CDR3 is 15 amino acids long. V was clipped by 4 bases and J by 6 bases, with 20 bases between them.

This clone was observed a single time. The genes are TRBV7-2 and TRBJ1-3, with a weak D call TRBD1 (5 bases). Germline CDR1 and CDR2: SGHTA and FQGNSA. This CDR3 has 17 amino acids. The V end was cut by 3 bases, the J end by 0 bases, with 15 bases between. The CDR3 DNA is TGTGCCAGCAGCTTTGGGCAGGGCGCCTACTCTGGAAACACCATATATTTT. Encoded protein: CASSFGQGAYSGNTIYF.

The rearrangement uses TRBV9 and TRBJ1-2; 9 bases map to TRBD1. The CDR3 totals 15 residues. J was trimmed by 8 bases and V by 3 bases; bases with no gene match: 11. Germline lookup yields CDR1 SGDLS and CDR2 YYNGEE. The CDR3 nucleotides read TGTGCCAGCAGCGCCGGTACGGGGACAGGGAGAGGCTACACCTTC. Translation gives CASSAGTGTGRGYTF.

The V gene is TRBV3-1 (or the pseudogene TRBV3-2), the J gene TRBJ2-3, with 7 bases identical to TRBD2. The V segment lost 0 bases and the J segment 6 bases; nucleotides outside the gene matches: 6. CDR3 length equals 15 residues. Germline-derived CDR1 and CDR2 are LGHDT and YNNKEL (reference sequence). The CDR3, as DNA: TGTGCCAGCAGCCAAGAGGGACTACCTCGGGATACGCAGTATTTT. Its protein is CASSQEGLPRDTQYF.

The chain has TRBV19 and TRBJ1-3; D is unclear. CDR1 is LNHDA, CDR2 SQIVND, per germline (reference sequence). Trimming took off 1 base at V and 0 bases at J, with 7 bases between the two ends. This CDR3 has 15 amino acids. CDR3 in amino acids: CASSIGGYSGNTIYF. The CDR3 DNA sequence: TGTGCCAGTAGTATAGGCGGATACTCTGGAAACACCATATATTTT.

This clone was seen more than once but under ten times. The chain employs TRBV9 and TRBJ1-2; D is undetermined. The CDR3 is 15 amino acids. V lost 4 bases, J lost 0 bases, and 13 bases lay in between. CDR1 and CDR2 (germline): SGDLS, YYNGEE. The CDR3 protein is CASSRESNANYGYTF. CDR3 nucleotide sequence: TGTGCCAGCAGCAGGGAGTCCAACGCTAACTATGGCTACACCTTC. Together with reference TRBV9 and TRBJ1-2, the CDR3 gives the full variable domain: DSGVTQTPKHLITATGQRVTLRCSPRSGDLSVYWYQQSLDQGLQFLIQYYNGEERAKGNILERFSAQQFPDLHSELNLSSLELGDSALYFCASSRESNANYGYTFGSGTRLTVV.

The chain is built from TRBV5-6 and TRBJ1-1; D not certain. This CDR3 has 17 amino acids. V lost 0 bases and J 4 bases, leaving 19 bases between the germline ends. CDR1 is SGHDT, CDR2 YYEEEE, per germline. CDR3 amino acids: CASSLADGRELSTEAFF. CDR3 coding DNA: TGTGCCAGCAGCTTGGCCGATGGGAGGGAGCTATCCACTGAAGCTTTCTTT.

CDR3 bases: TGTGCCAGTAGTCTTCGATACAGGGGGCCAAATCAGCCCCAGCATTTT. It specifies CASSLRYRGPNQPQHF. The rearrangement links TRBV19 to TRBJ1-5, with TRBD1 matching over 9 bases. CDR1 LNHDA and CDR2 SQIVND come from the germline V gene (reference sequence). J was trimmed by 4 bases and V by 5 bases; bases with no gene match: 9. The CDR3 extends over 16 amino acids.

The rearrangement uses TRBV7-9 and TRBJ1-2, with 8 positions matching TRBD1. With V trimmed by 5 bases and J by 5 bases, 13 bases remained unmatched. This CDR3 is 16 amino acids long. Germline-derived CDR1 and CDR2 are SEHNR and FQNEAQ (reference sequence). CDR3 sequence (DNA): TGTGCCAGCAGCCTAAGAACAGGGGGTTTGGGATATGGCTACACCTTC. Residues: CASSLRTGGLGYGYTF.

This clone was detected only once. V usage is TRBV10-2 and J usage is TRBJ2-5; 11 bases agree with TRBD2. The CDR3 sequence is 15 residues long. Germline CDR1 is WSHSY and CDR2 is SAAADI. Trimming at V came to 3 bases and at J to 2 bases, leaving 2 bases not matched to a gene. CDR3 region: CASSEPSGGQETQYF. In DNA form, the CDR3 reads TGCGCCAGCAGTGAACCTAGCGGGGGGCAAGAGACCCAGTACTTC.

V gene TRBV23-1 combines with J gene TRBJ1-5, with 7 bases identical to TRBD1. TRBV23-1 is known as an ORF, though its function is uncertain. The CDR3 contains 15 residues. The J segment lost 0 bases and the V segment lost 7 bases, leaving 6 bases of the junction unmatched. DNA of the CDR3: TGCGCCAGCATACCGGGACAGCGTAGCAATCAGCCCCAGCATTTT. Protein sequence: CASIPGQRSNQPQHF.